These 18 T cell receptor beta chains share one sample of origin, sequenced in a study of shared clonotypes between healthy human individuals. Produced via immunoSEQ multiplex PCR; TCRdb's table is partial and in-frame only. The table has under 2,500,000 clones, roughly 95% seen once. Input material: naive CD4+ T cells sorted from blood. As to subset: CD45RA+ positively selected. All receptors come from a man aged 18 to 30 in good health.

The chain has TRBV7-2 and TRBJ1-1, with D possibly being TRBD1 (5 bases). Germline CDR1 and CDR2: SGHTA and FQGNSA. The CDR3 length is 14 residues. V was pared by 4 bases and J by 5 bases, with 14 bases between. CDR3 amino acids: CASSWSQAVTEAFF. The CDR3 DNA is TGTGCCAGCAGCTGGTCACAGGCAGTGACTGAAGCTTTCTTT.

This clone was seen only once. The rearrangement links TRBV5-1 to TRBJ2-3; D is unresolved. Trimming took off 1 base at V and 3 bases at J, with 6 bases between the two ends. The germline gives CDR1 SGHRS, CDR2 YFSETQ. CDR3 length equals 13 residues. This CDR3 reads CASSLMPTDTQYF. The CDR3 nucleotides are TGCGCCAGCAGCTTGATGCCTACAGATACGCAGTATTTT.

A single count supports this clone. The chain is built from TRBV11-2 and TRBJ2-1, with 7 bases that match TRBD2. CDR1 SGHAT and CDR2 FQNNGV come from the germline V gene. The CDR3 is 15 amino acids. The V segment lost 0 bases and the J segment 6 bases; nucleotides outside the gene matches: 5. The CDR3 bases are TGTGCCAGCAGCTTAGAGGGGGGGTCCCTCAATGAGCAGTTCTTC. Translated, it gives CASSLEGGSLNEQFF. Supplemented by reference TRBV11-2 and TRBJ2-1, the full variable domain reads EAGVAQSPRYKIIEKRQSVAFWCNPISGHATLYWYQQILGQGPKLLIQFQNNGVVDDSQLPKDRFSAERLKGVDSTLKIQPAKLEDSAVYLCASSLEGGSLNEQFFGPGTRLTVL.

The chain uses TRBV4-1 and TRBJ2-7, with TRBD1 matching 7 bases. J gave up 3 bases and V 2 bases, and 7 bases lay outside the gene matches. Looked up from germline, CDR1 is MGHRA and CDR2 is YSYEKL. The CDR3 extends over 15 amino acids. Here the CDR3 DNA reads TGCGCCAGCAGCCAAAGTCGGGACAGATACTACGAGCAGTACTTC. It specifies CASSQSRDRYYEQYF.

This clone has a single count. J is TRBJ2-7 and V is TRBV28, with TRBD1 matching 9 bases. This CDR3 is built from 16 residues. Trimming cost V 2 bases and J 2 bases; bases outside gene matches: 7. CDR1 and CDR2 (germline): MDHEN, SYDVKM. In DNA, the CDR3 is TGTGCCAGCAGTTTACGGGGGAGACAGGGGGCCTACGAGCAGTACTTC. Translating gives CASSLRGRQGAYEQYF.

The genes are TRBV19 and TRBJ1-5, with unresolved D. The germline V and J ends were trimmed by 4 bases and 11 bases, with 12 bases remaining between them. There are 12 residues in the CDR3. Germline CDR1 LNHDA, CDR2 SQIVND (reference sequence). DNA for the CDR3: TGTGCCAGTAGTACCCCCGCCATGGCCCAGCATTTT. It encodes CASSTPAMAQHF.

About this clone: One junction end does not reproduce the germline sequence, and a read error may be involved. The identical CDR3 is also encoded by other nucleotide sequences in the sample. This chain links TRBV2 with TRBJ2-7; 9 nucleotides match TRBD2. Germline V gives CDR1 SNHLY, CDR2 FYNNEI. The length of the CDR3 is 15 residues. The CDR3 coding sequence is TGTGCCAGCAGTGCGGGCGGGAGGGGCTCCTACGAGCAGTATTTC. It is translated as CASSAGGRGSYEQYF.

CDR3 residues: CASSSKSGGAGGEQYF. The CDR3 DNA reads as TGTGCCAGCAGCTCTAAGTCTGGGGGCGCGGGAGGCGAGCAGTACTTC. This sequence joins TRBV7-2 and TRBJ2-7; 8 bases line up with TRBD2. CDR1 is SGHTA, CDR2 FQGNSA, per germline. After removal of 4 bases from V and 6 bases from J, the junction contained 14 bases not matched to a gene. This CDR3 spans 16 amino acids. The whole variable domain, filled in from reference TRBV7-2 and TRBJ2-7, reads GAGVSQSPSNKVTEKGKDVELRCDPISGHTALYWYRQSLGQGLEFLIYFQGNSAPDKSGLPSDRFSAERTGGSVSTLTIQRTQQEDSAVYLCASSSKSGGAGGEQYFGPGTRLTVT.

V gene TRBV19 combines with J gene TRBJ1-2; 10 bases are shared with TRBD1. Per the germline V gene, CDR1 is LNHDA and CDR2 is SQIVND (reference sequence). The V and J ends lost 5 bases and 0 bases, in that order; junction bases with no gene match: 6. The CDR3 loop spans 16 amino acids. CDR3 loop: CASSPGTGASNYGYTF. In DNA form, the CDR3 reads TGTGCCAGTAGTCCCGGGACAGGGGCGTCTAACTATGGCTACACCTTC.

The genes are TRBV5-6 and TRBJ1-5; D not resolved. This CDR3 contains 14 residues. Germline CDR1 is SGHDT and CDR2 is YYEEEE. V shed 5 bases and J shed 2 bases, with 11 bases lying between them. The DNA of the CDR3 is TGTGCCAGCAGGAGATGGGGAGGCAATCAGCCCCAGCATTTT. It yields the protein CASRRWGGNQPQHF.

The chain uses TRBV14 and TRBJ2-1; 7 positions agree with TRBD1. CDR3 length: 15 residues. Germline CDR1 reads SGHDN; CDR2 reads FVKESK. V was clipped by 4 bases and J by 7 bases; unmatched bases: 10. In nucleotides, the CDR3 is TGTGCCAGCAGCCCGGGTGGGACAGTAAAGAATGAGCAGTTCTTC. Its protein product is CASSPGGTVKNEQFF.

The chain combines TRBV27 with TRBJ2-3; D is unresolved. Trimming stripped 4 bases from V and 2 bases from J, with 13 bases between. Germline CDR1 is MNHEY and CDR2 is SMNVEV (reference sequence). The CDR3 length is 15 residues. In nucleotides, the CDR3 is TGTGCCAGCAGTTCAGGCCGTAACCCCACAGATACGCAGTATTTT. It translates to CASSSGRNPTDTQYF.

The chain links TRBV7-9 to TRBJ1-1, with 7 bases matching TRBD1. This CDR3 is built from 15 residues. Germline assignment: CDR1 SEHNR and CDR2 FQNEAQ (reference sequence). After removal of 5 bases from V and 0 bases from J, the junction contained 6 bases not matched to a gene. CDR3 residues: CASSLTGTMNTEAFF. Here the CDR3 DNA reads TGTGCCAGCAGCCTGACAGGGACCATGAACACTGAAGCTTTCTTT. Together with reference TRBV7-9 and TRBJ1-1, the CDR3 gives the full variable domain: DTGVSQNPRHKITKRGQNVTFRCDPISEHNRLYWYRQTLGQGPEFLTYFQNEAQLEKSRLLSDRFSAERPKGSFSTLEIQRTEQGDSAMYLCASSLTGTMNTEAFFGQGTRLTVV.

About this clone itself: Other nucleotide sequences from this sample produce the same CDR3. The chain combines TRBV6-5 with TRBJ2-7, with a tentative D call TRBD1 (5 bases). The CDR3 runs to 12 residues. Germline values: CDR1 MNHEY, CDR2 SVGAGI. V was trimmed by 2 bases and J by 4 bases, leaving 6 bases between them. The CDR3: CASSYQGYEQYF. CDR3 coding DNA: TGTGCCAGCAGTTACCAGGGTTACGAGCAGTACTTC.

The rearrangement joins TRBV5-4 to TRBJ1-3; the D gene is possibly TRBD1 (6 bases). There are 14 residues in the CDR3. CDR1 and CDR2 (germline): SGHNT, YYREEE (reference sequence). V lost 2 bases and J lost 4, with 10 bases in between. The CDR3, as DNA: TGTGCCAGCAGCTTTCAGGGGACGGGAAACACCATATATTTT. It specifies CASSFQGTGNTIYF.

The CDR3 region is CASSRTGQGNSPLHF. CDR3 bases: TGTGCCAGCAGCAGGACGGGACAGGGCAATTCACCCCTCCACTTT. The chain recombines TRBV5-8 with TRBJ1-6, with 9 nucleotides matching TRBD1. The CDR3 contains 15 residues. CDR1 and CDR2 from the germline V gene are SGHTS and YDEGEE. V lost 4 bases to trimming and J lost 7 bases; unmatched junction nucleotides: 6.

The CDR3 here is CATKREGSYNEQFF. CDR3 bases: TGTGCCACAAAGCGGGAAGGTTCCTACAATGAGCAGTTCTTC. The rearrangement links TRBV6-6 to TRBJ2-1; 7 bases align to TRBD2. Per germline, CDR1 MNHNY and CDR2 SVGAGI (reference sequence). This CDR3 is 14 amino acids long. The trim removed 10 bases at V and 1 base at J, leaving 7 bases unmatched.

The chain joins TRBV6-1 to TRBJ2-7; TRBD2 is a possible D gene (5 bases). The CDR3 sequence is 14 residues long. Trimming shortened V by 0 bases and J by 3 bases, and 9 bases separated the two germline ends. The germline V gene encodes CDR1 MNHNS and CDR2 SASEGT. This CDR3 reads CASSEARAHYEQYF. The CDR3 DNA reads as TGTGCCAGCAGTGAAGCGCGGGCCCACTACGAGCAGTACTTC.